This T cell receptor (beta chain) was documented in a study of molecular identifiers for immune sequencing clone quantification. The bulk TCR libraries were made with methods described before and with listed TCR primers. MiXCR, applied by TCRdb to the PCR reads, yields one record per CDR3 protein. This table holds some 580,000 distinct CDR3 sequences, 25% found once. Concerning this clonotype itself: A much larger clone differs from this one at a single base, so this may be a read error.

Naive CD8 library inputs spanned 20,000 to 1,000,000 sorted cells and 10%, 30% or 50% RNA. Material: naive CD8+ T cells from blood, with Jurkat cell RNA spiked in. Subset meaning: FACS-sorted CD8+CD4-CCR7+CD45RA+ naive T cells. This sequence was found in a human donor in good health. Some libraries in this study had Jurkat cell RNA spiked in.

CDR3 nucleotides: TGTGCCAGCGGGGCAGGGAACGAGCAGTACTTC. It translates to CASGAGNEQYF. This chain uses TRBV6-2 or TRBV6-3 with TRBJ2-7; D is perhaps TRBD1 (5 bases). This CDR3 is 11 amino acids long. Germline CDR1 and CDR2: MNHEY and SVGEGT. Trimming left V 8 bases short and J 5 bases short, with 10 bases between.